One sample yielded the 21 T cell receptor beta chains listed below, sequenced in a study of Ad26.COV2.S vaccination and SARS-CoV-2 variants. Treatment specified: around 19 received Ad26.COV2.S at low or high dose, single or two shots; about 5 received placebo; per-sample allocation not given. The investigators took samples on day 63 after the first vaccine or placebo injection. Sequencing used immunoSEQ multiplex PCR; TCRdb keeps in-frame clones, though not all of them. This sample has roughly 460,000 clones, with approximately 90% found just once. The sequenced sample was peripheral blood, obtained in a trial of Ad26.COV2.S vaccine versus placebo. The receptor source for this set is a person between 18 and 65 years old who received the Ad26.COV2.S COVID-19 vaccine or a placebo.

The chain has TRBV4-2 and TRBJ2-1, with D possibly TRBD1 on 5 matching bases. With 4 bases removed from V and 7 bases from J, the gap between germline ends came to 14 bases. CDR3 size: 14 residues. Germline CDR1 reads LGHNA; CDR2 reads YNFKEQ. The CDR3 nucleotides read TGTGCCAGCAGCCCCCCCGACAGCGTGAATGAGCAGTTCTTC. The encoded protein is CASSPPDSVNEQFF.

CDR3 nucleotides: TGTGCCAGCAGCCCCAACGGGGAGCTGTTTTTT. As protein: CASSPNGELFF. V gene TRBV21-1 combines with J gene TRBJ2-2; the table's D gene call, TRBD1, was not cross checked with the DNA. TRBV21-1 is termed a pseudogene. The CDR3 has 11 residues.

This clone was counted at least ten times. This rearrangement joins TRBV18 to TRBJ2-3; tentatively, D is TRBD1 (6 bases). The CDR3 is made up of 18 amino acids. With 2 bases removed from V and 2 bases from J, the gap between germline ends came to 20 bases. Germline CDR1 is KGHSH and CDR2 is LQKENI. Here the CDR3 reads CASSPGRWDTLFTDTQYF. Here the CDR3 DNA reads TGTGCCAGCTCACCAGGTCGATGGGACACACTTTTCACAGATACGCAGTATTTT.

This chain links TRBV28 with TRBJ1-1, with D possibly being TRBD1 (6 bases). The germline V and J ends were trimmed by 2 bases and 11 bases, with 12 bases remaining between them. The CDR3 extends over 12 amino acids. Looked up from germline, CDR1 is MDHEN and CDR2 is SYDVKM. CDR3 bases: TGTGCCAGCAGTTTAGGATACAGGGAGGCTTTCTTT. Translation gives CASSLGYREAFF.

The rearrangement joins TRBV2 to TRBJ2-7, with D unresolved. The V gene lost 6 bases and the J gene lost 5 bases, with 17 bases spanning the gap. CDR1 and CDR2 from the germline V gene are SNHLY and FYNNEI. This CDR3 contains 14 residues. Here the CDR3 DNA reads TGTGCCAGCAGAACTCTTCACAGTAGGGACGAGCAGTACTTC. Amino acids: CASRTLHSRDEQYF.

V gene TRBV18 combines with J gene TRBJ2-2; D is possibly TRBD2 (6 bases). This CDR3 has 16 residues. V dropped 6 bases and J dropped 0 bases, with 14 bases sitting between them. CDR1 is KGHSH and CDR2 is LQKENI in the germline V gene. The CDR3 coding sequence is TGTGCCAGCTCTTCCGGGAGACAGACGAACACCGGGGAGCTGTTTTTT. It yields the protein CASSSGRQTNTGELFF.

The CDR3 DNA sequence: TGTGCCAGCAGTTACTTGAGGGTCGGAGAGACCCAGTACTTC. Its protein product is CASSYLRVGETQYF. The chain uses TRBV6-2 or TRBV6-3 and TRBJ2-5; possibly TRBD2 for D (5 bases). Germline V gives CDR1 MNHEY, CDR2 SVGEGT. Between the trimmed V and J ends, which lost 1 base and 4 bases, there was a span of 10 bases. This CDR3 has 14 residues.

The rearrangement uses TRBV7-2 and TRBJ1-5, with D unresolved. Germline assignment: CDR1 SGHTA and CDR2 FQGNSA. The germline V and J ends were trimmed by 3 bases and 0 bases, with 6 bases remaining between them. The CDR3 is 14 residues long. The chain's CDR3 is CASSFQYSNQPQHF. In DNA, the CDR3 is TGTGCCAGCAGCTTTCAGTATAGCAATCAGCCCCAGCATTTT.

The chain has TRBV13 and TRBJ2-2, with TRBD1 identical over 7 bases. There are 15 residues in the CDR3. Germline trimming cut 3 bases from V and 4 bases from J; bases unmatched to any gene: 5. Germline V gives CDR1 PRHDT, CDR2 FYEKMQ (reference sequence). CDR3 sequence reads: CASSLRGPFTGELFF. The CDR3 nucleotides read TGTGCCAGCAGCTTGAGGGGGCCCTTCACCGGGGAGCTGTTTTTT.

The chain employs TRBV7-8 and TRBJ2-2; possible D gene TRBD2, 5 bases. The CDR3 consists of 15 residues. Looked up from germline, CDR1 is SGHVS and CDR2 is FQNEAQ. Trimming removed 5 bases at V and 6 bases at J, with 16 bases between. CDR3 nucleotides: TGTGCCAGCAGCCCCGATAGGATGCGGGCCGGGGAGCTGTTTTTT. It codes for CASSPDRMRAGELFF. The full variable domain, in which reference TRBV7-8 and TRBJ2-2 provide the parts outside the CDR3, is GAGVSQSPRYKVAKRGQDVALRCDPISGHVSLFWYQQALGQGPEFLTYFQNEAQLDKSGLPSDRFFAERPEGSVSTLKIQRTQQEDSAVYLCASSPDRMRAGELFFGEGSRLTVL.

V and J are TRBV4-3 and TRBJ2-3; maybe TRBD2 (6 bases). This CDR3 is built from 14 residues. Trimming took off 2 bases at V and 2 bases at J, with 8 bases between the two ends. The germline V gene encodes CDR1 LGHNA and CDR2 YSLEER. In nucleotides, the CDR3 is TGCGCCAGCAGCCAACAGGGACTCACAGATACGCAGTATTTT. Protein sequence: CASSQQGLTDTQYF.

This clone has a handful of counts. J is TRBJ2-7 and V is TRBV10-3; D remains ambiguous. The CDR3 sequence is 13 residues long. The V and J ends lost 7 bases and 2 bases respectively, with 12 bases between them. CDR1 ENHRY and CDR2 SYGVKD come from the germline V gene. CDR3 coding DNA: TGTGCCATCATTCCGCCTAGAACCTACGAGCAGTACTTC. This gives the protein CAIIPPRTYEQYF.

V usage is TRBV15 and J usage is TRBJ1-3, with D uncertain. This CDR3 is 14 amino acids long. Germline V CDR1 and CDR2: LNHNV, YYDKDF (reference sequence). Between the trimmed V and J ends, which lost 8 bases and 2 bases, there was a span of 13 bases. CDR3 loop: CATQGSLTGNTIYF. CDR3 DNA: TGTGCCACCCAAGGAAGCCTTACTGGAAACACCATATATTTT.

The CDR3 nucleotides are TGTGCCAGCAGTTACTCGAGCAGGCCCGGTGAGCAGTACTTC. Amino acids: CASSYSSRPGEQYF. The rearrangement joins TRBV6-5 to TRBJ2-7; D is unresolved. Trimming removed 0 bases at V and 7 bases at J, with 13 bases between. Per germline, CDR1 MNHEY and CDR2 SVGAGI. This CDR3 is built from 14 residues.

V and J are TRBV10-3 and TRBJ2-1; 13 nucleotides match TRBD2. The CDR3 length is 14 residues. Per the germline V gene, CDR1 is ENHRY and CDR2 is SYGVKD. Germline trimming cut 10 bases from V and 8 bases from J; bases unmatched to any gene: 8. CDR3 nucleotides: TGTGCCACCGCCGGACTAGCGGGAGTGGATGAGCAGTTCTTC. It codes for CATAGLAGVDEQFF.

The J gene is TRBJ2-5, the V gene TRBV13, with D unclear. The CDR3 is made up of 14 amino acids. CDR1 is PRHDT and CDR2 is FYEKMQ in the germline V gene (reference sequence). V was pared by 4 bases and J by 3 bases, with 12 bases between. Here the CDR3 DNA reads TGTGCCAGCAGCTCGAAAGATTGGGAAGAGACCCAGTACTTC. Its translation: CASSSKDWEETQYF. The full variable domain, in which reference TRBV13 and TRBJ2-5 provide the parts outside the CDR3, is AAGVIQSPRHLIKEKRETATLKCYPIPRHDTVYWYQQGPGQDPQFLISFYEKMQSDKGSIPDRFSAQQFSDYHSELNMSSLELGDSALYFCASSSKDWEETQYFGPGTRLLVL.

The gene calls are TRBV29-1 and TRBJ2-7; D may be TRBD1 (6 bases). This CDR3 contains 15 residues. Germline V gene lookup returns CDR1 SQVTM and CDR2 ANQGSEA. The V end was cut by 4 bases, the J end by 1 base, with 17 bases between. The CDR3 coding sequence is TGCAGCGTTGTTGGAGACAGGACGGGGTCCTACGAGCAGTACTTC. Translating it yields CSVVGDRTGSYEQYF.

The J gene is TRBJ2-5, the V gene TRBV27; the D is unclear. The CDR3 spans 13 residues. Germline V gene data show CDR1 as MNHEY and CDR2 as SMNVEV (reference sequence). V was trimmed by 4 bases and J by 1 base, leaving 7 bases between them. The CDR3 DNA sequence: TGTGCCAGCAGTTCCTCCCTCCAAGAGACCCAGTACTTC. This translates into CASSSSLQETQYF.

V usage is TRBV24-1 and J usage is TRBJ2-2, with 11 bases that match TRBD1. The CDR3 has 14 amino acids. The ends lost 9 bases at V and 5 bases at J; junction bases unmatched: 4. Germline lookup yields CDR1 KGHDR and CDR2 SFDVKD. DNA for the CDR3: TGTGCCACCCTTGGACAGGGGGCGACCGGGGAGCTGTTTTTT. Protein sequence: CATLGQGATGELFF.

This clone was recorded only once. The V and J genes are TRBV19 and TRBJ1-2, with D unresolved. Between the trimmed V and J ends, which lost 4 bases and 0 bases, there was a span of 24 bases. The germline CDR1 and CDR2 sequences are LNHDA and SQIVND (reference sequence). This CDR3 is 19 amino acids long. The CDR3 coding sequence is TGTGCCAGTAGTACGCTTCCATTGGACCAAACCCCACCTAACTATGGCTACACCTTC. Amino acid sequence: CASSTLPLDQTPPNYGYTF.

This clone was recorded only once. The V gene is TRBV10-3, the J gene TRBJ2-1, with D hard to call. CDR1 is ENHRY, CDR2 SYGVKD, per germline. The CDR3 covers 15 residues. The ends were cut back, 2 bases at V and 4 bases at J, with 12 bases in the middle. CDR3 nucleotide sequence: TGTGCCATCAGTGAGGAGGAGTTGGGTTACAATGAGCAGTTCTTC. Its protein product is CAISEEELGYNEQFF.